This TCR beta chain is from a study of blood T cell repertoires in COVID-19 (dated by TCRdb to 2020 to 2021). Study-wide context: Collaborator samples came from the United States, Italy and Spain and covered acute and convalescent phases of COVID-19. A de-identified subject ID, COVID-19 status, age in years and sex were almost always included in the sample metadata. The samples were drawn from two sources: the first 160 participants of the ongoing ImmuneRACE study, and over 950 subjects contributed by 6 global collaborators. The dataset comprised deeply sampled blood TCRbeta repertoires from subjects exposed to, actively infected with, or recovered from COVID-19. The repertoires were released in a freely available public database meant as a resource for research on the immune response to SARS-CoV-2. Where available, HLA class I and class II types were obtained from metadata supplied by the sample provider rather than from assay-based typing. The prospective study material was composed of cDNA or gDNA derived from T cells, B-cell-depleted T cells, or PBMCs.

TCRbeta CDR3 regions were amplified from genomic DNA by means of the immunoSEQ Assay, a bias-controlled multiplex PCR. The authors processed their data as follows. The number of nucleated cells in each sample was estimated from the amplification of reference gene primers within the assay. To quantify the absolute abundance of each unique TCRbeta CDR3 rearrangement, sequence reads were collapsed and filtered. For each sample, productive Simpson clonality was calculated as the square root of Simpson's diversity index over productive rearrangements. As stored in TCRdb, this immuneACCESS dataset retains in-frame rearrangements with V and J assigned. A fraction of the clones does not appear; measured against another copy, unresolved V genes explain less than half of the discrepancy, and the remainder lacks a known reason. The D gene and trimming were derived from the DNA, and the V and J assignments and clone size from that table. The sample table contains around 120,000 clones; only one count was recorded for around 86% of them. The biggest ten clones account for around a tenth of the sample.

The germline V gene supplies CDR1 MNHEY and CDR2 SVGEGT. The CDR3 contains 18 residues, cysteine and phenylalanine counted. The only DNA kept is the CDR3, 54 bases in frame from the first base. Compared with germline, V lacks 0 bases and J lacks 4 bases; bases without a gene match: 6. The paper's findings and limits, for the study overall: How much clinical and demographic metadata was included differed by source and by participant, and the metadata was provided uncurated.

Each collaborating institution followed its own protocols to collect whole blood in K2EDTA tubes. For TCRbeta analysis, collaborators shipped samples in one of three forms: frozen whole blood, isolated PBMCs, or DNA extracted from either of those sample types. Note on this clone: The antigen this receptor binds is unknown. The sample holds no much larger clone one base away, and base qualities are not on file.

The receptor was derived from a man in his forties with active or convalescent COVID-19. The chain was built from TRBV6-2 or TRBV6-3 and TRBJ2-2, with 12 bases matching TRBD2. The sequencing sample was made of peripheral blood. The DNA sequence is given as TGTGCCAGCAGTTACTCCGGGACTAGCGGGTTACTCACCGGGGAGCTGTTTTTT. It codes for CASSYSGTSGLLTGELFF.